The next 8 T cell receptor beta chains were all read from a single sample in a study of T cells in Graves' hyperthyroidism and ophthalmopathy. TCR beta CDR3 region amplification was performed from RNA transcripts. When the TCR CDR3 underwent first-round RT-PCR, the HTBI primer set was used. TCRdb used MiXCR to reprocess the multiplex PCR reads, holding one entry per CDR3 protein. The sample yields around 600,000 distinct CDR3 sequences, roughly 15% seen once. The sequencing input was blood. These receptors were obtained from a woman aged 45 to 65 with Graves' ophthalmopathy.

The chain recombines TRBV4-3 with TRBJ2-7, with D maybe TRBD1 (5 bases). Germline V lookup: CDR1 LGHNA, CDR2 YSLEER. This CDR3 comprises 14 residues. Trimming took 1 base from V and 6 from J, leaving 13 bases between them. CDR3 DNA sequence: TGCGCCAGCAGCCAAGTTAGGGGAACCGGCGAGCAGTACTTC. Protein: CASSQVRGTGEQYF.

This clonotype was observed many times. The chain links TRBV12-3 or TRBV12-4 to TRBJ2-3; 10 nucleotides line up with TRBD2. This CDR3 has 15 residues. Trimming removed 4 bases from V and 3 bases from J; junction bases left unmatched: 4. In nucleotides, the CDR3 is TGTGCCAGCAGTTCGAGCGGGAGGGCGACAGATACGCAGTATTTT. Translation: CASSSSGRATDTQYF.

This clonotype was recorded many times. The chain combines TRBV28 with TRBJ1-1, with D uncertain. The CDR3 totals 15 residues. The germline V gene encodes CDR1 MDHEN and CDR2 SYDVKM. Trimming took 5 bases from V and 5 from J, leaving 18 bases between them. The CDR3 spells CASSIRLRARTEAFF. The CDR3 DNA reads TGTGCCAGCAGTATCAGGCTAAGGGCGCGGACTGAAGCTTTCTTT.

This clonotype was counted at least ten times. The CDR3 nucleotides read TGTGCCAGCAGTTTGGTTAGCCCGGGGGGATACAATGAGCAGTTCTTC. It specifies CASSLVSPGGYNEQFF. V usage is TRBV28 and J usage is TRBJ2-1; TRBD2 matches at 7 bases. This CDR3 contains 16 residues. Per germline, CDR1 MDHEN and CDR2 SYDVKM. The V and J ends lost 3 bases and 4 bases, in that order; junction bases with no gene match: 9.

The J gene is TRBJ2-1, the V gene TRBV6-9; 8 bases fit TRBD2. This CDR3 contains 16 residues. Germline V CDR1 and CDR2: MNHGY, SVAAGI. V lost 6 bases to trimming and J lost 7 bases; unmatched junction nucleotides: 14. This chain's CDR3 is CASRYYREGRENEQFF. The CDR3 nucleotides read TGTGCCAGCAGGTACTATCGGGAGGGCCGTGAGAATGAGCAGTTCTTC.

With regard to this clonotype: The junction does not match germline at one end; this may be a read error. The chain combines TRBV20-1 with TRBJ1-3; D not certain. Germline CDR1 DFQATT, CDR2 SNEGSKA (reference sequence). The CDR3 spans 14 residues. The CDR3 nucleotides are TGCAGTGCTCAAGACAACCGCTCTGGAAACACCATACATTTT. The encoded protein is CSAQDNRSGNTIHF.

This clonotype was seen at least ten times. The CDR3 sequence: CASSPGGLAGGAAKDTQYF. The CDR3 DNA reads as TGTGCCAGCTCACCGGGTGGTCTAGCGGGAGGTGCGGCGAAAGATACGCAGTATTTT. V gene TRBV18 combines with J gene TRBJ2-3; TRBD2 matches at 11 bases. The length of the CDR3 is 19 residues. The V segment lost 3 bases and the J segment 5 bases; nucleotides outside the gene matches: 16. Germline values: CDR1 KGHSH, CDR2 LQKENI.

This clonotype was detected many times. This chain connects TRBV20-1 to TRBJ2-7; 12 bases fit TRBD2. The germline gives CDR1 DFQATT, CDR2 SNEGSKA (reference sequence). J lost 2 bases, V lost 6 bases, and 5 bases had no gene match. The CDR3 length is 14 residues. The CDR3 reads CSAQASGRAYEQYF. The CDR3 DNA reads TGCAGTGCCCAAGCTAGCGGGAGGGCCTACGAGCAGTACTTC.